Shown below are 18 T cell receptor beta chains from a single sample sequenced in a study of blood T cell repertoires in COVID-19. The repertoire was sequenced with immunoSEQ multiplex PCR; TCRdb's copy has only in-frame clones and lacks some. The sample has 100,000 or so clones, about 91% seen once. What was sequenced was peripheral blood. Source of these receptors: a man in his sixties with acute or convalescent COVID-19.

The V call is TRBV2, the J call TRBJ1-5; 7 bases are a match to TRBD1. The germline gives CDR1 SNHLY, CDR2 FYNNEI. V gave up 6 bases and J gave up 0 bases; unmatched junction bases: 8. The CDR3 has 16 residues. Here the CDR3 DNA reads TGTGCCAGCAGCGGGACAGAACTCTATAGCAATCAGCCCCAGCATTTT. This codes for CASSGTELYSNQPQHF.

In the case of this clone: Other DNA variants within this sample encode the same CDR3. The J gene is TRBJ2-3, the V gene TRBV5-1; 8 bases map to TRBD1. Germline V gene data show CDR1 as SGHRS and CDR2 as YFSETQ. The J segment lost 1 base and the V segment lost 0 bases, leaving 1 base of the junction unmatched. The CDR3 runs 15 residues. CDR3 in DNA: TGCGCCAGCAGCTTGGGGGGACAGGGCACAGATACGCAGTATTTT. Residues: CASSLGGQGTDTQYF. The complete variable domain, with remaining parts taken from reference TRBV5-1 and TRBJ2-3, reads KAGVTQTPRYLIKTRGQQVTLSCSPISGHRSVSWYQQTPGQGLQFLFEYFSETQRNKGNFPGRFSGRQFSNSRSEMNVSTLELGDSALYLCASSLGGQGTDTQYFGPGTRLTVL.

The CDR3 DNA reads as TGTGCCAGCAGTCCGGGACAGAGGGGCTACACCTTC. This sequence encodes CASSPGQRGYTF. The V gene is TRBV6-5, the J gene TRBJ1-2; 7 positions agree with TRBD1. The V segment lost 5 bases and the J segment 8 bases; nucleotides outside the gene matches: 5. Germline loops: CDR1 MNHEY, CDR2 SVGAGI. The length of the CDR3 is 12 residues.

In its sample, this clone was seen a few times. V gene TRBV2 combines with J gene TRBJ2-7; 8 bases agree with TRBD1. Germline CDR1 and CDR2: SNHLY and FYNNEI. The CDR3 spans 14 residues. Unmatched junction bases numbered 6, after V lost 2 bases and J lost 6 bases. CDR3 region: CASSETRGHGEQYF. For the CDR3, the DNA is TGTGCCAGCAGTGAAACCAGGGGGCACGGCGAGCAGTACTTC.

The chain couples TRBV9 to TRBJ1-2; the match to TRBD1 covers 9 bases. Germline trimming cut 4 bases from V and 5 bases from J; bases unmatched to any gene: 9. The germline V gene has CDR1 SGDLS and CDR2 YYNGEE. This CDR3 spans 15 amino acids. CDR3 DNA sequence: TGTGCCAGCAGCCCAGGGACAGGGAGTGGGTATGGCTACACCTTC. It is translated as CASSPGTGSGYGYTF. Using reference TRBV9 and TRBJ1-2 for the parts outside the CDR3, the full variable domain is DSGVTQTPKHLITATGQRVTLRCSPRSGDLSVYWYQQSLDQGLQFLIQYYNGEERAKGNILERFSAQQFPDLHSELNLSSLELGDSALYFCASSPGTGSGYGYTFGSGTRLTVV.

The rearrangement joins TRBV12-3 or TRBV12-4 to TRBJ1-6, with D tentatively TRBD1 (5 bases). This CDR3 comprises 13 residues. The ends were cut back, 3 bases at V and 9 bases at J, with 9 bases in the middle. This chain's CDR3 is CASSLGTGSPLHF. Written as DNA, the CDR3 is TGTGCCAGCAGTTTGGGTACAGGTTCACCCCTCCACTTT.

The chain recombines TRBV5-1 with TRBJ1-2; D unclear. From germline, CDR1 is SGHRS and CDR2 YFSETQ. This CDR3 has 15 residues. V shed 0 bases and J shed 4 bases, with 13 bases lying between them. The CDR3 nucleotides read TGCGCCAGCAGCTTGGTCGCAGAGGCCCTCTATGGCTACACCTTC. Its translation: CASSLVAEALYGYTF.

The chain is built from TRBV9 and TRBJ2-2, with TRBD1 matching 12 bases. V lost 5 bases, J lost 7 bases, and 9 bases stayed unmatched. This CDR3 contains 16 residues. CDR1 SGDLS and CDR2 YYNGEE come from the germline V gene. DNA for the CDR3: TGTGCCAGCAGGGGACAGGGGGCGCATCGGAGCGGGGAGCTGTTTTTT. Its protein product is CASRGQGAHRSGELFF.

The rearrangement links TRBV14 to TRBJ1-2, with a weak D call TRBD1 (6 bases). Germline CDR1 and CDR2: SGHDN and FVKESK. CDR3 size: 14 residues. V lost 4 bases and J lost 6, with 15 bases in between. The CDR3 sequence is CASSPFAGENGYTF. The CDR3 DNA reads TGTGCCAGCAGCCCATTCGCAGGGGAGAATGGCTACACCTTC.

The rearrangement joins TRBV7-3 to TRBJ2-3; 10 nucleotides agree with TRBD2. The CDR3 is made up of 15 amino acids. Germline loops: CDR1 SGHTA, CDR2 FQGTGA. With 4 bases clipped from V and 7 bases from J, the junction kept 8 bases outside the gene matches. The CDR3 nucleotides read TGTGCCAGCAGCTCCACGCTAGCGGGAGCAAATACGCAGTATTTT. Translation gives CASSSTLAGANTQYF.

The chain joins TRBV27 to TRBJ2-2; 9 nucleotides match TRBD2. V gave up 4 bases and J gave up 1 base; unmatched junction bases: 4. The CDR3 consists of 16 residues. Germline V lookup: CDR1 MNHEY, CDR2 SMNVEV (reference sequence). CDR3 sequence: CASSSGLAENTGELFF. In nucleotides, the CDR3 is TGTGCCAGCAGTTCGGGACTAGCTGAGAACACCGGGGAGCTGTTTTTT.

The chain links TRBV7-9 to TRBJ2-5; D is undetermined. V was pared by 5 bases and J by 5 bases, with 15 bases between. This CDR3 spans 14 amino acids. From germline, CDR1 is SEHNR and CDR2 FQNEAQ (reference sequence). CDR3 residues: CASSLTSDGETQYF. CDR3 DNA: TGTGCCAGCAGCCTGACATCCGATGGGGAGACCCAGTACTTC.

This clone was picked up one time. In nucleotides, the CDR3 is TGTGCCAGCAGATCGGAGTGGGACATATTCCTCTATGGCTACACCTTC. This translates into CASRSEWDIFLYGYTF. The rearrangement joins TRBV2 to TRBJ1-2, with D maybe TRBD1 (6 bases). V was shortened by 6 bases and J by 4 bases, with 21 bases between the two germline ends. The CDR3 is 16 residues long. Germline assignment: CDR1 SNHLY and CDR2 FYNNEI.

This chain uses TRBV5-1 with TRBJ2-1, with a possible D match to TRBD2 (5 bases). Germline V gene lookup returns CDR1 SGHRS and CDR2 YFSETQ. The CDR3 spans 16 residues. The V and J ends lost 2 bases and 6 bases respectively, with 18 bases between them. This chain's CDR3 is CASSLSRLAGPNEQFF. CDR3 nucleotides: TGCGCCAGCAGCTTATCCCGGCTAGCTGGGCCCAATGAGCAGTTCTTC.

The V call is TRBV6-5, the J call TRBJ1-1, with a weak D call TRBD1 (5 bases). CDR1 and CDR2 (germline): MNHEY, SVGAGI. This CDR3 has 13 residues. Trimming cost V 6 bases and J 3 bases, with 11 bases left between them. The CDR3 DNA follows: TGTGCCAGCAGACCCTCGGGGGACACTGAAGCTTTCTTT. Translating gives CASRPSGDTEAFF.

CDR3: CASSPGGDLGKLFF. DNA of the CDR3: TGTGCCAGCAGCCCCGGAGGGGACTTGGGAAAACTGTTTTTT. The chain is built from TRBV28 and TRBJ1-4; perhaps TRBD1 as D (5 bases). CDR1 and CDR2 (germline): MDHEN, SYDVKM. V was shortened by 6 bases and J by 10 bases, with 18 bases between the two germline ends. There are 14 residues in the CDR3. The variable domain in full, with the rest retrieved from reference TRBV28 and TRBJ1-4, is DVKVTQSSRYLVKRTGEKVFLECVQDMDHENMFWYRQDPGLGLRLIYFSYDVKMKEKGDIPEGYSVSREKKERFSLILESASTNQTSMYLCASSPGGDLGKLFFGSGTQLSVL.

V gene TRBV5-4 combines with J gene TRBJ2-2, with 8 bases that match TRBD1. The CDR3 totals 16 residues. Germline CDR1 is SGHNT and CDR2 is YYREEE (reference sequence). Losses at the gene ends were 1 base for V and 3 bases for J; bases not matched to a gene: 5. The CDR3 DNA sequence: TGTGCCAGCAGCTTGTGGCTACAGGGGGACACCGGGGAGCTGTTTTTT. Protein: CASSLWLQGDTGELFF.

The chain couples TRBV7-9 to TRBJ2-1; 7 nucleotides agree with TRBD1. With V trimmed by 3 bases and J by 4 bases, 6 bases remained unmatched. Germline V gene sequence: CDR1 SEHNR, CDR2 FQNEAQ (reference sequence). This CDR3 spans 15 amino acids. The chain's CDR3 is CASSFRDSYYNEQFF. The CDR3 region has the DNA TGTGCCAGCAGCTTCCGGGACAGCTATTACAATGAGCAGTTCTTC. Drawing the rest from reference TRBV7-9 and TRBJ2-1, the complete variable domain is DTGVSQNPRHKITKRGQNVTFRCDPISEHNRLYWYRQTLGQGPEFLTYFQNEAQLEKSRLLSDRFSAERPKGSFSTLEIQRTEQGDSAMYLCASSFRDSYYNEQFFGPGTRLTVL.